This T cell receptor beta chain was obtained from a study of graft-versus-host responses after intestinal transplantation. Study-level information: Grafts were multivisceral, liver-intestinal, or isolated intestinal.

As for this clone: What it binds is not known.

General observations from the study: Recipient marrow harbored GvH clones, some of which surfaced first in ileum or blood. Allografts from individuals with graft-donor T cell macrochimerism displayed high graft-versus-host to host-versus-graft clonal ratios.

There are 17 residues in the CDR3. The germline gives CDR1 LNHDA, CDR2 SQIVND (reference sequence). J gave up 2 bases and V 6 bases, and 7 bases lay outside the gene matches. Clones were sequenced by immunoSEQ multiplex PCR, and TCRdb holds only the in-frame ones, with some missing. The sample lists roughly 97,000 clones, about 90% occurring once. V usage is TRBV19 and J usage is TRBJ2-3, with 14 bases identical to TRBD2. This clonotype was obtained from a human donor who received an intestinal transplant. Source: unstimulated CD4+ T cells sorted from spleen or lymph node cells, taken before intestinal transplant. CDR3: CASRPWTSGRSTDTQYF. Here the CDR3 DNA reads TGTGCCAGTAGGCCTTGGACTAGCGGGAGGTCCACAGATACGCAGTATTTT.